These 3 T cell receptor beta chains came from one sample sequenced in a study of shared clonotypes between healthy human individuals (dated by TCRdb to about 2020). Libraries came from the immunoSEQ multiplex PCR assay. Sourced from immuneACCESS, this table was stored by TCRdb with only in-frame sequences that have V and J called. A share of the clones is absent; for the studies checked, an unresolved V gene accounts for under half, and the remainder has no known explanation. The sample yields some 2.3 million clones; roughly 93% were counted once. 0.39% of the sample belongs to the ten largest clones. The sequencing input was naive CD4+ T cells from PBMCs. The cell subset or site label for this specimen denotes: CD45RA+ positively selected. These TCRs come from a man younger than 35 in good health. Some clones in this sample may be carry-over from other donors' samples.

The sample holds a few counts of this clone. The chain combines TRBV9 with TRBJ1-1; D is possibly TRBD1 (6 bases). CDR1 SGDLS and CDR2 YYNGEE come from the germline V gene. CDR3 size: 11 residues. Trimming left V 4 bases short and J 11 bases short, with 12 bases between. CDR3 sequence (DNA): TGTGCCAGCAGCAGAGACAGGCAGGCTTTCTTT. It yields the protein CASSRDRQAFF.

In DNA, the CDR3 is TGTGCCAGCAGCTTAATGGGCCAAGGAGGTACCACAGATACGCAGTATTTT. This codes for CASSLMGQGGTTDTQYF. The chain links TRBV7-3 to TRBJ2-3, with D possibly being TRBD2 (5 bases). The germline gives CDR1 SGHTA, CDR2 FQGTGA. Trimming took off 1 base at V and 2 bases at J, with 16 bases between the two ends. The CDR3 length is 17 residues.

This chain links TRBV7-5 with TRBJ1-2. TRBV7-5 is a listed pseudogene. The CDR3 consists of 11 residues. CDR3 in amino acids: CALGGNCGYTF. The CDR3 DNA sequence: TGTGCCCTAGGGGGGAATTGTGGCTACACCTTC.